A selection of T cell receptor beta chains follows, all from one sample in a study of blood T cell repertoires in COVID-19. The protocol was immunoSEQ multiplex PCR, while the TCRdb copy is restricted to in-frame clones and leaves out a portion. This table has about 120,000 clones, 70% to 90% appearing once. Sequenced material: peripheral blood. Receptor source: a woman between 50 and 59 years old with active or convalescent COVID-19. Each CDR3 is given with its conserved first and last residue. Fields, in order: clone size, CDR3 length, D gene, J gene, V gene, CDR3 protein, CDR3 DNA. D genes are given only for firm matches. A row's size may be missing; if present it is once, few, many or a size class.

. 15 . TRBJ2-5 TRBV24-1 CATSDNTKERETQYF TGTGCCACCAGTGACAACACCAAAGAGCGGGAGACCCAGTACTTC
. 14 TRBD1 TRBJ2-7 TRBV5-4 CASSKRDSSYEQYF TGTGCCAGCAGCAAGAGGGACAGCTCCTACGAGCAGTACTTC
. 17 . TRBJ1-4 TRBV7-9 CASSLAQGTATNEKLFF TGTGCCAGCAGCTTAGCGCAGGGGACCGCAACTAATGAAAAACTGTTTTTT
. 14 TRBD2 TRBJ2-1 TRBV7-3 CASKPGLAGGEQFF TGTGCCAGCAAACCGGGACTAGCGGGAGGGGAGCAGTTCTTC
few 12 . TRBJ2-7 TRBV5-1 CASSLGTIEQYF TGCGCCAGCAGCCTCGGGACAATAGAGCAGTACTTC
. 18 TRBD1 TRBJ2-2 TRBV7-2 CASSYGQGRPSNTGELFF TGTGCCAGCAGCTACGGACAGGGTCGACCGTCAAACACCGGGGAGCTGTTTTTT
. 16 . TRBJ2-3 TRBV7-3 CASSQPGTAFPDTQYF TGTGCCAGCAGTCAACCCGGGACTGCCTTCCCAGATACGCAGTATTTT
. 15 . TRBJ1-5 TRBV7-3 CASSYRGDSNQPQHF TGTGCCAGCAGCTATCGCGGGGATAGCAATCAGCCCCAGCATTTT
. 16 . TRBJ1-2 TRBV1 CTSSQLSAGGDYGYTF TGCACCAGCAGCCAATTAAGCGCCGGGGGGGACTATGGCTACACCTTC
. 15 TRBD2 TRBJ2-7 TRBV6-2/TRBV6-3 CASSYSPSGSFEQYF TGTGCCAGCAGTTACTCGCCTAGCGGGAGCTTCGAGCAGTACTTC
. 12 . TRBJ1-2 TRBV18 CASSKGIGGYTF TGTGCCAGCTCCAAGGGGATAGGGGGCTACACCTTC
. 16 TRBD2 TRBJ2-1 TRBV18 CASSQGTSGTYNEQFF TGTGCCAGCTCACAAGGGACTAGCGGGACCTACAATGAGCAGTTCTTC
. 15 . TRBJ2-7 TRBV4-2 CASSHYPGNSYEQYF TGTGCCAGCAGCCACTACCCCGGGAACTCCTACGAGCAGTACTTC
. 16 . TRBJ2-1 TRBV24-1 CATSDLRADSGNEQFF TGTGCCACCAGTGATTTGAGGGCGGATAGCGGTAATGAGCAGTTCTTC